This T cell receptor (beta chain) was recovered during a study of identifying expanded T cells in peripheral blood. Study-wide points: Over two and four weeks, about 17 and 20 clones changed, versus roughly 1.2 between replicates. Two-week clone count variance significantly increased as total template count grew.

No infections or other immune events were documented during collection. Generated by immunoSEQ multiplex PCR, the TCRdb table keeps only in-frame clones and is missing some. The sample comprises some 78,000 clones, 88% of which are singletons, and 15% to 20% rests with the top ten. Comments on this clone: Its matching antigen is unknown.

The CDR3 sequence is 15 residues long. The J segment lost 0 bases and the V segment lost 8 bases, leaving 5 bases of the junction unmatched. Looked up from germline, CDR1 is MNHNS and CDR2 is SASEGT. The source material was blood. This TCR came from a person between 18 and 75 years old in good health. The chain couples TRBV6-1 to TRBJ2-3; TRBD2 agrees at 10 bases. CDR3 nucleotide sequence: TGTGCCAGCCTCCGGACTAGCGGAAGCACAGATACGCAGTATTTT. Translation: CASLRTSGSTDTQYF.